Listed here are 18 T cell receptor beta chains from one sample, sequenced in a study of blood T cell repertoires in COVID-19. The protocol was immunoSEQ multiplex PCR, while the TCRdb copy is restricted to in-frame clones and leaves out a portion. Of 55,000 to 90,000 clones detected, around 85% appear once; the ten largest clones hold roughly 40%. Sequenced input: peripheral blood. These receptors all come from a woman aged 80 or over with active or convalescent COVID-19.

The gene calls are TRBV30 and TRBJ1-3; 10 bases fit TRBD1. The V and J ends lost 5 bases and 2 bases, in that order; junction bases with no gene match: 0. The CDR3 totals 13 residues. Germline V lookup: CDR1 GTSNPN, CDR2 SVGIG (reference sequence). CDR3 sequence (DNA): TGTGCCTGGGGGACAGGGGCTGGAAACACCATATATTTT. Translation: CAWGTGAGNTIYF.

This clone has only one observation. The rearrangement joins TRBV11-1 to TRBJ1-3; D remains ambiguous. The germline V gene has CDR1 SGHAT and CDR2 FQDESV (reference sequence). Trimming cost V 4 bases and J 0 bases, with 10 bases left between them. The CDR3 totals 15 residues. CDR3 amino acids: CASSSMGVSGNTIYF. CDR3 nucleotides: TGTGCCAGCAGCTCAATGGGCGTCTCTGGAAACACCATATATTTT.

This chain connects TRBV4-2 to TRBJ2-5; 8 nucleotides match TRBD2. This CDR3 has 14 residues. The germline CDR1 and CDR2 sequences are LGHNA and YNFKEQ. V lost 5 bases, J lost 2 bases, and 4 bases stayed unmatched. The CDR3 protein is CASSYSGEQETQYF. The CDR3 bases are TGTGCCAGCAGCTATAGCGGGGAACAAGAGACCCAGTACTTC.

CDR3 loop: CASRPAANTGELFF. CDR3 nucleotides: TGTGCCAGCAGACCAGCGGCGAACACCGGGGAGCTGTTTTTT. This chain connects TRBV2 to TRBJ2-2, with D possibly TRBD2 on 5 matching bases. CDR1 SNHLY and CDR2 FYNNEI come from the germline V gene. The CDR3 runs 14 residues. Trimming removed 6 bases at V and 0 bases at J, with 8 bases between. The whole variable domain, remainder taken from reference TRBV2 and TRBJ2-2, is EPEVTQTPSHQVTQMGQEVILRCVPISNHLYFYWYRQILGQKVEFLVSFYNNEISEKSEIFDDQFSVERPDGSNFTLKIRSTKLEDSAMYFCASRPAANTGELFFGEGSRLTVL.

The chain's CDR3 is CASSWRGVRTEAFF. The DNA for the CDR3 is TGTGCCAGCAGTTGGCGGGGGGTGAGGACTGAAGCTTTCTTT. V is TRBV6-2 or TRBV6-3 and J is TRBJ1-1; tentatively, D is TRBD1 (5 bases). CDR1 and CDR2 (germline): MNHEY, SVGEGT. The CDR3 consists of 14 residues. V lost 4 bases and J 5 bases, leaving 14 bases between the germline ends.

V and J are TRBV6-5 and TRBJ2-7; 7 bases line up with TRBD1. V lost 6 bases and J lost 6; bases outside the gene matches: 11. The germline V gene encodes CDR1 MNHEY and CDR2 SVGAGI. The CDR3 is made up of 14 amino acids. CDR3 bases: TGTGCCAGCAGATACGAAACAGGGGCCACCGAGCAGTACTTC. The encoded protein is CASRYETGATEQYF.

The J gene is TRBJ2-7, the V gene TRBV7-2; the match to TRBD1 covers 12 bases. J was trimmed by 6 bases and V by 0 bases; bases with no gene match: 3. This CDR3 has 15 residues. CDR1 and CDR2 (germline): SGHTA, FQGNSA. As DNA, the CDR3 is TGTGCCAGCAGCTTAGCGGGACAGGGGGCTCGCGAGCAGTACTTC. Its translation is CASSLAGQGAREQYF.

The CDR3 spells CASSVSGGWLNNEQFF. In DNA form, the CDR3 reads TGTGCCAGCAGTGTCTCTGGGGGGTGGCTAAACAATGAGCAGTTCTTC. The chain recombines TRBV6-1 with TRBJ2-1; tentative D call: TRBD2 (6 bases). Germline CDR1 MNHNS, CDR2 SASEGT. The V and J ends lost 4 bases and 5 bases respectively, with 18 bases between them. The CDR3 consists of 16 residues.

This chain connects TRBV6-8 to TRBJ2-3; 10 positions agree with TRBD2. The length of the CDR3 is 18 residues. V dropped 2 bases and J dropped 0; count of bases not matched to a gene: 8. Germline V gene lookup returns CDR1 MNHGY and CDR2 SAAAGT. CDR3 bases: TGTGCCAGCAGTTACGGACTAGCGGTTATCTCTAGCACAGATACGCAGTATTTT. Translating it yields CASSYGLAVISSTDTQYF.

This CDR3 reads CASSFEGSTGQPQHF. The CDR3 region has the DNA TGTGCCAGCTCGTTCGAAGGGTCCACGGGGCAGCCCCAGCATTTT. The V and J genes are TRBV18 and TRBJ1-5; D gene ambiguous. The CDR3 is made up of 15 amino acids. CDR1 and CDR2 (germline): KGHSH, LQKENI. V was shortened by 6 bases and J by 7 bases, with 19 bases between the two germline ends.

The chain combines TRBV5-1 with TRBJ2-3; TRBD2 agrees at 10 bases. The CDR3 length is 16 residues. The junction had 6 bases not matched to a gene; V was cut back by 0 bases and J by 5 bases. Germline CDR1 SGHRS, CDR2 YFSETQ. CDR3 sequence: CASSLGSGGAVDTQYF. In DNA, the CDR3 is TGCGCCAGCAGCTTGGGGAGCGGGGGGGCCGTAGATACGCAGTATTTT. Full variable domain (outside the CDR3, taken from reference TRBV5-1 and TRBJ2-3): KAGVTQTPRYLIKTRGQQVTLSCSPISGHRSVSWYQQTPGQGLQFLFEYFSETQRNKGNFPGRFSGRQFSNSRSEMNVSTLELGDSALYLCASSLGSGGAVDTQYFGPGTRLTVL.

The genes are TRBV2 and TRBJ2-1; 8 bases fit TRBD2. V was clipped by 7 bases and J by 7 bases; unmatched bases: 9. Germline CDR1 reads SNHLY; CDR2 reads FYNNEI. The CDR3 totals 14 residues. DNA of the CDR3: TGTGCCAGCACGGCGGGGGGCGGGAGGAATGAGCAGTTCTTC. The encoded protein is CASTAGGGRNEQFF.

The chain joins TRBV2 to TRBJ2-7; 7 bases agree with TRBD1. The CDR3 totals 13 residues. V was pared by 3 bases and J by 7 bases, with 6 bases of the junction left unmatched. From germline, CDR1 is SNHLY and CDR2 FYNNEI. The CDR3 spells CASSETGSGEQYF. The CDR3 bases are TGTGCCAGCAGTGAGACAGGGTCGGGTGAGCAGTACTTC.

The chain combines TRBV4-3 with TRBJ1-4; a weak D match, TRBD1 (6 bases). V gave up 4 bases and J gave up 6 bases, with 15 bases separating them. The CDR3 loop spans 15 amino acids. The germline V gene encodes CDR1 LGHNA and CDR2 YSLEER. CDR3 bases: TGCGCCAGCAGCCGTCAACAGGGTTTCGATGAAAAACTGTTTTTT. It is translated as CASSRQQGFDEKLFF.

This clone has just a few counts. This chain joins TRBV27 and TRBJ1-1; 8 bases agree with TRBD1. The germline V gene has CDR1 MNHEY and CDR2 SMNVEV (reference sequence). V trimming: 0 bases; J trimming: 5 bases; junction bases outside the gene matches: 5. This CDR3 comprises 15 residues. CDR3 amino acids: CASSLSRDRSTEAFF. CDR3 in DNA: TGTGCCAGCAGTTTATCGCGGGACAGGTCTACTGAAGCTTTCTTT.

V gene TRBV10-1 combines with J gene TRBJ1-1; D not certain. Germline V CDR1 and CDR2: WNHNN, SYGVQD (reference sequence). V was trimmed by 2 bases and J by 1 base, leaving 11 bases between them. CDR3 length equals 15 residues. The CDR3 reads CASSEMVGENTEAFF. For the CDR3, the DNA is TGCGCCAGCAGTGAGATGGTCGGGGAGAACACTGAAGCTTTCTTT.

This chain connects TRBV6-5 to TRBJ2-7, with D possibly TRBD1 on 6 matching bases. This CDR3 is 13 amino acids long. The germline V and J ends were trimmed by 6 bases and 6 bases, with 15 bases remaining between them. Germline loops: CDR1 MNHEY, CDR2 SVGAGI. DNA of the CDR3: TGTGCCAGCAGACAGGGAGTGACTACCGAGCAGTACTTC. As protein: CASRQGVTTEQYF.

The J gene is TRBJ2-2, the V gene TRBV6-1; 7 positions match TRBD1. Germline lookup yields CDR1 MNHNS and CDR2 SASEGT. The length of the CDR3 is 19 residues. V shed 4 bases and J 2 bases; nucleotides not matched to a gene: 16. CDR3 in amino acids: CASSAHRSPGGINTGELFF. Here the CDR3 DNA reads TGTGCCAGCAGTGCCCACCGGTCCCCAGGGGGAATTAACACCGGGGAGCTGTTTTTT.